This TCR beta chain derives from a study of cytomegalovirus exposure and HLA in healthy donors. About the study: The Caucasian-associated ancestry cluster contained about 80% of the 300 to 450 genotyped donors. Broader study findings: TCR beta sequences reportedly predicted most subjects' HLA-A and HLA-B alleles accurately. Among immune exposure information, only CMV serostatus was available. A later analysis reported that several of the most significant clusters appeared to be linked to common viral pathogens, among them Epstein-Barr virus.

CDR3 length equals 17 residues. PCR involved 60 Vbeta and 13 Jbeta primers. Assay: immunoSEQ multiplex PCR; the TCRdb copy retains only in-frame clones and omits some. The sample lists more than 250,000 clones, over 85% occurring once. Regarding this clone: Its matching antigen is unknown.

The rearrangement links TRBV12-2 to TRBJ1-4; no DNA check was done on the table's D call, TRBD1. TRBV12-2 is noted as a pseudogene. Sequenced material: PBMCs. This TCR came from a woman under 30 in good health and CMV-seronegative. The CDR3 reads CASRLVQGAKYNEKLFF. CDR3 nucleotide sequence: TGTGCAAGTCGCTTAGTACAGGGGGCTAAGTATAATGAAAAACTGTTTTTT.